The rows below give T cell receptor beta chains drawn from one sample of a study of blood T cell repertoires in COVID-19. Some clones are missing from TCRdb's copy, which holds only in-frame ones; the method was immunoSEQ multiplex PCR. The table records fewer than 250,000 clones, around 76% of them present only once. Specimen: peripheral blood. These receptors all stem from a woman aged 60-75 years with COVID-19, enrolled during active disease. CDR3s include the opening cysteine and the closing phenylalanine or tryptophan. The D gene is left open where the match is weak. Some rows have no size entry. The others give once, few or many, or a class for an expanded clone.

CDR3 protein | CDR3 DNA | J gene | V gene | D gene | clone size
CASSTQGASFYYTEAFF | TGTGCCAGCAGCACACAGGGGGCGAGTTTCTATTACACTGAAGCTTTCTTT | TRBJ1-1 | TRBV2 | TRBD1 | NA
CASSWGQGNTEAFF | TGCGCCAGCAGCTGGGGACAGGGGAACACTGAAGCTTTCTTT | TRBJ1-1 | TRBV5-1 | TRBD1 | NA
CASGPSGIYEQYF | TGTGCCAGCGGGCCTAGCGGGATTTACGAGCAGTACTTC | TRBJ2-7 | TRBV9 | TRBD2 | NA
CACSGTVTNNEQFF | TGTGCCTGCTCCGGGACAGTTACCAACAATGAGCAGTTCTTC | TRBJ2-1 | TRBV21-1 | NA | NA
CASSQLADYRYTF | TGTGCCAGTAGTCAACTGGCTGACTATCGCTACACCTTC | TRBJ1-2 | TRBV19 | NA | few
CASSLIRQGQTDGYTF | TGTGCCAGCAGCTTAATTCGCCAGGGGCAAACTGATGGCTACACCTTC | TRBJ1-2 | TRBV7-9 | NA | NA
CATSRDPGGSAKNIQYF | TGTGCCACCAGCAGAGATCCGGGGGGCTCAGCCAAAAACATTCAGTACTTC | TRBJ2-4 | TRBV15 | NA | NA
CASSLTPAGGYTF | TGTGCCAGCAGTTTAACCCCGGCGGGTGGCTACACCTTC | TRBJ1-2 | TRBV27 | NA | many
CASSRGDGSYNEQFF | TGTGCCAGCAGCCGAGGAGACGGCTCCTACAATGAGCAGTTCTTC | TRBJ2-1 | TRBV11-3 | NA | NA
CASSPQHREQPQHF | TGTGCCAGCAGTCCCCAACACAGGGAACAGCCCCAGCATTTT | TRBJ1-5 | TRBV28 | NA | NA
CASSSGQGNYGYTF | TGTGCCAGCAGCTCGGGACAAGGGAACTATGGCTACACCTTC | TRBJ1-2 | TRBV5-6 | NA | NA
CASSRRQGVVEQYF | TGCGCCAGCAGCCGCAGACAGGGGGTGGTCGAGCAGTACTTC | TRBJ2-7 | TRBV23-1 | TRBD1 | NA
CASRAGLSLPQHF | TGTGCCAGCAGGGCCGGACTTAGTTTGCCCCAGCATTTT | TRBJ1-5 | TRBV28 | NA | once
CASSLGSWRGPRNEQYF | TGTGCCAGCAGTTTAGGGTCTTGGCGGGGGCCAAGAAACGAGCAGTACTTC | TRBJ2-7 | TRBV27 | NA | NA
CASSGLGPYGYTF | TGTGCCAGCAGCGGTCTGGGGCCCTATGGCTACACCTTC | TRBJ1-2 | TRBV9 | NA | NA
CASSLVAGGGETQYF | TGCGCCAGCAGCTTAGTAGCGGGGGGTGGAGAGACCCAGTACTTC | TRBJ2-5 | TRBV5-1 | TRBD2 | NA
CASSLESSTYEQYF | TGTGCCAGCAGCTTAGAATCTAGCACATACGAGCAGTACTTC | TRBJ2-7 | TRBV7-2 | NA | NA
CASSATGTGFGTNEKLFF | TGTGCCAGCAGCGCAACCGGGACAGGGTTCGGGACTAATGAAAAACTGTTTTTT | TRBJ1-4 | TRBV9 | TRBD1 | NA
CASRSQGAETQYF | TGTGCCAGCAGGAGCCAGGGTGCAGAGACCCAGTACTTC | TRBJ2-5 | TRBV19 | NA | NA
CASSVVGLAHNEQFF | TGTGCCAGCAGCGTAGTAGGGCTAGCCCACAATGAGCAGTTCTTC | TRBJ2-1 | TRBV9 | NA | NA
CASSLGATSTDTQYF | TGTGCCAGCAGCTTAGGAGCGACTAGCACAGATACGCAGTATTTT | TRBJ2-3 | TRBV11-1 | NA | NA
CASSSTPLGVETQYF | TGTGCCAGCAGCAGTACCCCCCTAGGGGTAGAGACCCAGTACTTC | TRBJ2-5 | TRBV6-5 | NA | NA
CAISKQGRQSYEQYF | TGTGCCATCAGTAAACAGGGGCGACAATCCTACGAGCAGTACTTC | TRBJ2-7 | TRBV10-3 | TRBD1 | NA
CASSEGHSNQPQHF | TGTGCCAGCAGTGAGGGACACAGCAATCAGCCCCAGCATTTT | TRBJ1-5 | TRBV6-1 | NA | NA
CASSFSPVSGNTIYF | TGTGCCAGCAGTTTCTCGCCAGTCTCTGGAAACACCATATATTTT | TRBJ1-3 | TRBV28 | NA | NA
CASSQASPYEQYF | TGTGCCAGCAGTCAAGCCTCACCCTACGAGCAGTACTTC | TRBJ2-7 | TRBV28 | NA | NA
CASSRPGTGSYNEQFF | TGTGCCAGCTCCCGGCCCGGGACAGGGTCTTACAATGAGCAGTTCTTC | TRBJ2-1 | TRBV18 | TRBD1 | NA
CASSKPGSGNEKLFF | TGTGCCAGCAGCAAGCCGGGATCCGGGAATGAAAAACTGTTTTTT | TRBJ1-4 | TRBV7-9 | NA | NA
CASSPMGGYEQYF | TGTGCCAGCTCACCGATGGGGGGCTACGAGCAGTACTTC | TRBJ2-7 | TRBV18 | NA | NA
CASRGVGAEAFF | TGCGCCAGCAGAGGGGTTGGAGCTGAAGCTTTCTTT | TRBJ1-1 | TRBV10-1 | NA | NA